This T cell receptor beta chain was sequenced for a study of human T cells and chemical hapten exposure. Single cDNA molecules in the library carried unique molecular identifiers attached during preparation. Using its own MiXCR run on the RACE reads, TCRdb lists one record per CDR3 protein. The sample contains approximately 260,000 distinct CDR3 sequences, 8.6% of which appear only once. This clonotype was found a few times. Time point indicated: pre-sensitization, week 0. The treatment was: therapeutic diphenylcyclopropenone sensitization with weekly scalp DPC. The CDR3 has 11 amino acids. The sample here was whole blood, taken in connection with sensitization to the hapten diphenylcyclopropenone (DPC). J is TRBJ1-5 and V is TRBV12-2; the D segment call TRBD1 is taken from the table without a DNA check. TRBV12-2 has pseudogene status. The receptor was derived from a middle-aged woman with alopecia areata. Some clones in this sample may be carry-over from other donors' samples. The CDR3 coding sequence is TGTGCAAGTCGCCCGGGGATGCCCCAGCATTTT. Encoded protein: CASRPGMPQHF.